A selection of T cell receptor beta chains follows, all from one sample in a study of blood T cell repertoires in COVID-19. Generated by immunoSEQ multiplex PCR, the TCRdb table keeps only in-frame clones and is missing some. This repertoire shows 180,000 or so clones, around 87% found once; its top ten account for roughly 3.3%. The sample comprised peripheral blood. The receptors were sampled from a man aged 18 to 30 with active or convalescent COVID-19. CDR3s include the opening cysteine and the closing phenylalanine or tryptophan. The order of the fields is clone size, CDR3 length, D gene, V gene, J gene, CDR3 DNA, CDR3 protein. The D gene is left open where the match is weak. Only some rows state a clone size, as once, few, many or a class for expanded clones.

>NA|11|NA|TRBV7-9|TRBJ1-1
TGTGCCAGCAGCGGACAGACTGAAGCTTTCTTT
CASSGQTEAFF
>NA|12|NA|TRBV4-2|TRBJ2-7
TGTGCCAGCAGCCAGATAGACTACGAGCAGTACTTC
CASSQIDYEQYF
>NA|14|NA|TRBV24-1|TRBJ1-2
TGTGCCACCTCTTTAGGGGGTACTAACTATGGCTACACCTTC
CATSLGGTNYGYTF
>NA|12|NA|TRBV5-4|TRBJ1-6
TGTGCCAGCAGCTACTCACAGGGCCCCCTCCACTTT
CASSYSQGPLHF
>NA|16|TRBD1|TRBV7-6|TRBJ2-5
TGTGCCAGCAGCTTAACCCAGGGACAGAGACAAGAGACCCAGTACTTC
CASSLTQGQRQETQYF
>NA|17|NA|TRBV6-2/TRBV6-3|TRBJ2-1
TGTGCCAGCAGTTACGATTTGGGGAGGATCCGGGACAATGAGCAGTTCTTC
CASSYDLGRIRDNEQFF
>few|15|NA|TRBV15|TRBJ2-3
TGTGCCACCAGCAGAGAGGGACAAGCTACAGATACGCAGTATTTT
CATSREGQATDTQYF
>NA|14|TRBD1|TRBV6-5|TRBJ1-1
TGTGCCAGCAGTTTGACAGGGGCCGGAGGGGGAGCTTTCTTT
CASSLTGAGGGAFF
>once|18|TRBD2|TRBV18|TRBJ2-5
TGTGCCAGCTCACCACCTATCTTGAAGCGGGAGGGCCTAGAGACCCAGTACTTC
CASSPPILKREGLETQYF
>NA|16|TRBD2|TRBV7-6|TRBJ2-7
TGTGCCAGCAGCTTAGTCGAGCGGGGGTCCTCCTACGAGCAGTACTTC
CASSLVERGSSYEQYF